Listed below are T cell receptor beta chains from one sample, sequenced in a study of blood T cell repertoires in COVID-19. Here immunoSEQ multiplex PCR was the method, and the copy in TCRdb shows in-frame clones only, minus some. The sample holds under 200,000 clones, around 87% seen once. What was sequenced was PBMCs or T cells enriched from blood (not recorded which). These receptors were taken from a woman in her thirties or forties in a cohort exposed to, infected with or recovered from COVID-19 (not recorded which). Both conserved end residues are part of each CDR3. The order of the fields is D gene, J gene, clone size, V gene, CDR3 protein, CDR3 DNA. D genes are given only for firm matches. Size is omitted from some rows. Given values are once, few, many or a class for expanded clones.

-,TRBJ1-1,-,TRBV11-2,CASSLVAFNTEAFF,TGTGCCAGCAGCTTAGTTGCGTTTAACACTGAAGCTTTCTTT
TRBD2,TRBJ2-5,few,TRBV13,CASSILAGDGETQYF,TGTGCCAGCAGCATCCTAGCGGGAGATGGGGAGACCCAGTACTTC
-,TRBJ1-5,-,TRBV15,CATSTEQENNQPQHF,TGTGCCACCAGCACAGAACAGGAAAACAATCAGCCCCAGCATTTT
-,TRBJ1-6,-,TRBV23-1,CASSQQGTIHSYNSPLHF,TGCGCCAGCAGTCAACAGGGGACAATACACTCCTATAATTCACCCCTCCACTTT
-,TRBJ2-7,once,TRBV5-5,CASSWDLSYEQYF,TGTGCCAGCAGCTGGGACTTGTCCTACGAGCAGTACTTC
TRBD2,TRBJ2-3,-,TRBV6-5,CASGLAGVEDTQYF,TGTGCCAGCGGACTAGCGGGAGTCGAGGATACGCAGTATTTT
TRBD2,TRBJ2-7,-,TRBV6-5,CASSYLAGSGEQYF,TGTGCCAGCAGTTATTTAGCGGGATCCGGCGAGCAGTACTTC
-,TRBJ1-4,-,TRBV21-1,CASSQGAGLNEKLFF,TGTGCCAGCAGCCAAGGGGCGGGGCTGAATGAAAAACTGTTTTTT
-,TRBJ1-1,-,TRBV7-9,CASSLGGLNENTEAFF,TGTGCCAGCAGCTTAGGAGGGTTGAACGAGAACACTGAAGCTTTCTTT
TRBD2,TRBJ2-5,once,TRBV7-9,CASNEAGGLGETQYF,TGTGCCAGCAACGAGGCGGGGGGGCTTGGCGAGACCCAGTACTTC
-,TRBJ2-6,-,TRBV19,CASTPDSSGANVLTF,TGTGCCAGTACCCCGGACAGCTCTGGGGCCAACGTCCTGACTTTC
-,TRBJ1-1,-,TRBV5-5,CASSLTVNTEAFF,TGTGCCAGCAGCTTAACAGTGAACACTGAAGCTTTCTTT
-,TRBJ1-1,-,TRBV12-3/TRBV12-4,CASSFEGGSGAFF,TGTGCCAGCAGTTTTGAGGGTGGCAGCGGGGCTTTCTTT
-,TRBJ1-1,-,TRBV6-5,CASIQEGGAEAFF,TGTGCCAGCATTCAGGAGGGAGGGGCTGAAGCTTTCTTT
TRBD1,TRBJ1-6,-,TRBV4-2,CASSPRGTDNSPLHF,TGTGCCAGCAGCCCGCGAGGGACAGACAATTCACCCCTCCACTTT
TRBD2,TRBJ2-1,-,TRBV5-4,CASSLAGRREVNEQFF,TGTGCCAGCAGCTTAGCAGGGCGGCGGGAGGTCAATGAGCAGTTCTTC
-,TRBJ1-1,once,TRBV9,CASSVVPLSEAFF,TGTGCCAGCAGCGTAGTTCCTCTTTCTGAAGCTTTCTTT